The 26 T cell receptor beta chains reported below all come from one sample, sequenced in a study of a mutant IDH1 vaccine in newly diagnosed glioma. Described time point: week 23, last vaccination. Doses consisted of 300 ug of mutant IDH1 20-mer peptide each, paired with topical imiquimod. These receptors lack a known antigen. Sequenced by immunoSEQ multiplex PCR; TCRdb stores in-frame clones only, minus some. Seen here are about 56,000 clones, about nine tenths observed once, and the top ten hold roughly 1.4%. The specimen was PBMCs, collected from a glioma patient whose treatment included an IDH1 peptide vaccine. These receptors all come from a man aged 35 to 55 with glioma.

CDR3 amino acids: CASSQGLADPYEQYF. The CDR3 DNA follows: TGTGCCAGCAGCCAAGGACTAGCGGACCCCTACGAGCAGTACTTC. V and J are TRBV4-2 and TRBJ2-7; TRBD2 aligns across 9 bases. In germline, CDR1 is LGHNA, CDR2 YNFKEQ. The CDR3 consists of 15 residues. The trim removed 1 base at V and 2 bases at J, leaving 3 bases unmatched.

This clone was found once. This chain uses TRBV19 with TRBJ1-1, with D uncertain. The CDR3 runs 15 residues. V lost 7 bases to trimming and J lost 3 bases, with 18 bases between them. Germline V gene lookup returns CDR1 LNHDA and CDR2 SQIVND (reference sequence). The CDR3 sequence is CASTPQAFGHTEAFF. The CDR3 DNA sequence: TGTGCCAGTACCCCCCAGGCATTTGGGCACACTGAAGCTTTCTTT. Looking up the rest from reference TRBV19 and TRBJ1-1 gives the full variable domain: DGGITQSPKYLFRKEGQNVTLSCEQNLNHDAMYWYRQDPGQGLRLIYYSQIVNDFQKGDIAEGYSVSREKKESFPLTVTSAQKNPTAFYLCASTPQAFGHTEAFFGQGTRLTVV.

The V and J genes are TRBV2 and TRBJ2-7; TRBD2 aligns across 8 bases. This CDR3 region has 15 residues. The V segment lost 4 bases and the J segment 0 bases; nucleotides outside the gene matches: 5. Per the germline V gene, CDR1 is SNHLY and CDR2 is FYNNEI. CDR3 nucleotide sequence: TGTGCCAGCAGTGCGACTAGCGCTCTCTCCTACGAGCAGTACTTC. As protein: CASSATSALSYEQYF.

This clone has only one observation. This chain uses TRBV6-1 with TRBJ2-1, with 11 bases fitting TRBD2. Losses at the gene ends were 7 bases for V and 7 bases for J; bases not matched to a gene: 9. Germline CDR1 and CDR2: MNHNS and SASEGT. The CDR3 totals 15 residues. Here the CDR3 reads CASTDSGRASNEQFF. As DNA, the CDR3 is TGTGCCAGCACTGATAGCGGGAGGGCCTCAAATGAGCAGTTCTTC.

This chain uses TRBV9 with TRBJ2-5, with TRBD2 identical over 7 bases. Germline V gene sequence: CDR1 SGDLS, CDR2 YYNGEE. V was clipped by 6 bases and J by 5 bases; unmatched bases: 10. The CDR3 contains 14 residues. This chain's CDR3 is CASNSAGSLETQYF. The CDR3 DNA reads TGTGCCAGCAATTCAGCGGGATCATTGGAGACCCAGTACTTC.

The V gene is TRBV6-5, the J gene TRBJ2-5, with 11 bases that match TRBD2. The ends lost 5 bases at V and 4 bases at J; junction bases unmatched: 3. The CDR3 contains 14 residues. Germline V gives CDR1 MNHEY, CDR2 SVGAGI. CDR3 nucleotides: TGTGCCAGCAGTCCTGGACTAGCGGGAGAGACCCAGTACTTC. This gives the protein CASSPGLAGETQYF.

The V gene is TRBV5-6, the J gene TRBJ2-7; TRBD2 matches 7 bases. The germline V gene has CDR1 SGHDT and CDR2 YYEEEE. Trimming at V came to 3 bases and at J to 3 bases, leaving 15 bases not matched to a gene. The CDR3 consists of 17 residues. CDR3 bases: TGTGCCAGCAGCTCAATCCTCGGGGGGAGTTGGGACTACGAGCAGTACTTC. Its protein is CASSSILGGSWDYEQYF.

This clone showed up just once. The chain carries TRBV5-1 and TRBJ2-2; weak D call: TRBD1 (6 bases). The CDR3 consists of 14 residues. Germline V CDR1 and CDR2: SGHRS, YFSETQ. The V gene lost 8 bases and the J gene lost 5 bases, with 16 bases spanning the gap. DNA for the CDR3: TGCGCCAGTGCCCCAGGGGCGGGTACCGGGGAGCTGTTTTTT. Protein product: CASAPGAGTGELFF.

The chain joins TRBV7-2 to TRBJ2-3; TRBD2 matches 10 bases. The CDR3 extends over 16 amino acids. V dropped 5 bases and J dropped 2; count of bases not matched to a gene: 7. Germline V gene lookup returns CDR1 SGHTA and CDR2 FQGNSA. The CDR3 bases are TGTGCCAGCAGCCTAGTAGGGACTAGCGCCACAGATACGCAGTATTTT. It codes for CASSLVGTSATDTQYF.

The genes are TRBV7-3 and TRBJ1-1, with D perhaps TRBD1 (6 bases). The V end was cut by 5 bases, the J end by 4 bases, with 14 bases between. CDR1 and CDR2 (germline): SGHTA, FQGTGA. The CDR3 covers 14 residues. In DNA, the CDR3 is TGTGCCAGCAGCCCCTCAGGGGTGGGCACTGAAGCTTTCTTT. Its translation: CASSPSGVGTEAFF.

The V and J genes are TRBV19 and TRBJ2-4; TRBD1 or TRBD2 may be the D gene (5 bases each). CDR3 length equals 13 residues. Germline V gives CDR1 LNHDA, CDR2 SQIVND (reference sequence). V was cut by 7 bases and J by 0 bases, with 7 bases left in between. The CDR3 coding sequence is TGTGCCAGTAAGGGGACAGCCAAAAACATTCAGTACTTC. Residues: CASKGTAKNIQYF. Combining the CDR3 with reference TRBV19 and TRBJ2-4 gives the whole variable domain DGGITQSPKYLFRKEGQNVTLSCEQNLNHDAMYWYRQDPGQGLRLIYYSQIVNDFQKGDIAEGYSVSREKKESFPLTVTSAQKNPTAFYLCASKGTAKNIQYFGAGTRLSVL.

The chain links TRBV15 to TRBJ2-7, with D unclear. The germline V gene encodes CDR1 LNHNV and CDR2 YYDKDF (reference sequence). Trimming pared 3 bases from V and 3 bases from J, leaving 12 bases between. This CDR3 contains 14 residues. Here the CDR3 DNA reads TGTGCCACCAGCAGCCTCGCCCTTGGCTACGAGCAGTACTTC. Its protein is CATSSLALGYEQYF.

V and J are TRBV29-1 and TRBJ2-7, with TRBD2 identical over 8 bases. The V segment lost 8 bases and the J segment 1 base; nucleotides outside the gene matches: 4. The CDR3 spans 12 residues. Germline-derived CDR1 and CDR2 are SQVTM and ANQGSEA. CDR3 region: CSIRLASYEQYF. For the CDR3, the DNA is TGCAGCATTAGACTAGCGTCCTACGAGCAGTACTTC.

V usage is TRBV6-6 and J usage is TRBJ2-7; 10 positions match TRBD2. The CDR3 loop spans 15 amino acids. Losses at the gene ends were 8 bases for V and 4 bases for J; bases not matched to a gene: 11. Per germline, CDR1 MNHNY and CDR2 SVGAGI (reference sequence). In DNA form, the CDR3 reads TGTGCCAGCGTGTACGGGCCTAGCGGGAGTTACGAGCAGTACTTC. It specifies CASVYGPSGSYEQYF.

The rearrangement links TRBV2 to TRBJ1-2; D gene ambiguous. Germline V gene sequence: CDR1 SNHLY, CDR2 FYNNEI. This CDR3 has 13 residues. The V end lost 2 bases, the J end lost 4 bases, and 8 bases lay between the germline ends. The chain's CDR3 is CASSENGFYGYTF. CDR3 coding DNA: TGTGCCAGCAGTGAAAATGGTTTCTATGGCTACACCTTC.

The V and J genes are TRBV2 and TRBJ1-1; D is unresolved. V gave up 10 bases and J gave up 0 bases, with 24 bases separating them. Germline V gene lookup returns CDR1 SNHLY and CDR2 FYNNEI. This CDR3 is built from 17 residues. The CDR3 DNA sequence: TGTGCCACTTTCCCCGACTACCCGAGGCAGCTGAACACTGAAGCTTTCTTT. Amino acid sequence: CATFPDYPRQLNTEAFF.

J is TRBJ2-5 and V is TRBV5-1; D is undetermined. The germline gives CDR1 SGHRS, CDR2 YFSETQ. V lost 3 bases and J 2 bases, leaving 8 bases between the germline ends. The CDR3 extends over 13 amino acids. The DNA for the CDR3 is TGCGCCAGCAGCTCCGATCCACAAGAGACCCAGTACTTC. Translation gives CASSSDPQETQYF. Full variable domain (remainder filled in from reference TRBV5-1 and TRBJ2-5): KAGVTQTPRYLIKTRGQQVTLSCSPISGHRSVSWYQQTPGQGLQFLFEYFSETQRNKGNFPGRFSGRQFSNSRSEMNVSTLELGDSALYLCASSSDPQETQYFGPGTRLLVL.

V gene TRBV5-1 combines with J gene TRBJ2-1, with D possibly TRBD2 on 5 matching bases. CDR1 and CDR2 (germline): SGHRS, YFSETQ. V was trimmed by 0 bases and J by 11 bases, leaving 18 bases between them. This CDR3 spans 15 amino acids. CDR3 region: CASSLEGGSVYQQFF. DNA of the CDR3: TGCGCCAGCAGCTTGGAAGGCGGGTCGGTGTATCAGCAGTTCTTC.

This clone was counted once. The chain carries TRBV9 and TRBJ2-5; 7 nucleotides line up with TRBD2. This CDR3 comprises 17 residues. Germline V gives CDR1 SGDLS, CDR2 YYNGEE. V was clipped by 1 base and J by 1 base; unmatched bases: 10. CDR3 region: CASSVRASGRGQETQYF. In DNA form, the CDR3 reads TGTGCCAGCAGCGTAAGGGCTAGCGGTCGGGGCCAAGAGACCCAGTACTTC.

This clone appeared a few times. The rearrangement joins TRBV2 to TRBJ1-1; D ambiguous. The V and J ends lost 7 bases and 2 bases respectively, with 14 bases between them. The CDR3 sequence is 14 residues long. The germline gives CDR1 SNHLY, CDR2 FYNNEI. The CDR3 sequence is CASNLRTYNTEAFF. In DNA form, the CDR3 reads TGTGCCAGCAACCTAAGGACGTATAACACTGAAGCTTTCTTT.

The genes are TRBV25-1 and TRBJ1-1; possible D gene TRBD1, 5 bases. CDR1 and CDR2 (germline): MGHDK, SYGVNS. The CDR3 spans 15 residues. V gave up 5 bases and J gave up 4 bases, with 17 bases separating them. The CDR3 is CASSPLDMIGTEAFF. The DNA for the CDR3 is TGTGCCAGCAGTCCCTTGGACATGATTGGCACTGAAGCTTTCTTT.

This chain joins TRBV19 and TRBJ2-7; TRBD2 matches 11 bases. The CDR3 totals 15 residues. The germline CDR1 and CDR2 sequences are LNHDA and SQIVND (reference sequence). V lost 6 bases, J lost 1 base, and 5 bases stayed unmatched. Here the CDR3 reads CASRLLAGESYEQYF. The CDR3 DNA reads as TGTGCCAGTAGGTTACTAGCGGGAGAGTCCTACGAGCAGTACTTC.

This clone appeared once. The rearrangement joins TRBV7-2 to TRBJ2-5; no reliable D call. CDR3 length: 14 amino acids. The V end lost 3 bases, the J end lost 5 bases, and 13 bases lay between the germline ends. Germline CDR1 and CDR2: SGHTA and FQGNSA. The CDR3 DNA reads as TGTGCCAGCAGCTTGAACCCTTCGCGCGAGACCCAGTACTTC. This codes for CASSLNPSRETQYF.

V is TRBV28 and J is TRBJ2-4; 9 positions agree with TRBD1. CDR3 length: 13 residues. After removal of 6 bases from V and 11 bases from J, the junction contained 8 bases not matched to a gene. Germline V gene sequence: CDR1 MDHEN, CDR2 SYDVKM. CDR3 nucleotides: TGTGCCAGCAGGCGGACAGGGGCCGGGGTTCAGTACTTC. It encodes CASRRTGAGVQYF.

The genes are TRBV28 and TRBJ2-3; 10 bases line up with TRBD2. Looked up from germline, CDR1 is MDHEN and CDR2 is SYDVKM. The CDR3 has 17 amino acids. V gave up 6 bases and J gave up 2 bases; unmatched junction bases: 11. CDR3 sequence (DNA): TGTGCCAGCAGCACCGACCTAGGACTAGCGGACACAGATACGCAGTATTTT. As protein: CASSTDLGLADTDTQYF.

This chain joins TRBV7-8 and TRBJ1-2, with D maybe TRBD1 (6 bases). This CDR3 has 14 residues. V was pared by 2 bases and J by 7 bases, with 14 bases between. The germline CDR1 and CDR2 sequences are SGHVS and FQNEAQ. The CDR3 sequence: CASSLRGGGFGYTF. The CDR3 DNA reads TGTGCCAGCAGCTTAAGGGGGGGTGGTTTTGGCTACACCTTC.